The present T cell receptor beta chain was sequenced within a study of identical twins. Study observations and caveats: Models, which agreed with sharing between unrelated individuals, nonetheless underestimated the out-of-frame TCR alpha sharing seen in monozygotic twins. Insertions ran lower in abundant cord blood beta clonotypes, though not in memory repertoires.

This clonotype was counted at least ten times. The antigen remains unidentified. J gave up 5 bases and V 6 bases, and 8 bases lay outside the gene matches. The length of the CDR3 is 16 residues. In germline, CDR1 is MNHNS, CDR2 SASEGT. MiXCR, run by TCRdb on the 5' RACE reads, gives a single entry per CDR3 protein. The sample yields approximately 630,000 distinct CDR3 sequences, 7% to 7.5% seen once. The data were also submitted as part of a second study, on yellow fever vaccine responses in identical twins.

The sample consisted of PBMCs. The rearrangement joins TRBV6-1 to TRBJ2-5; 14 bases match TRBD2. The receptor's source is a woman aged 18-30 years in good health. The CDR3 bases are TGTGCCAGCAGGTGGACTAGCGGGGGGAATAGGGAGACCCAGTACTTC. Translated: CASRWTSGGNRETQYF.